A selection of T cell receptor beta chains follows, all from one sample in a study of blood T cell repertoires in COVID-19. Here immunoSEQ multiplex PCR was the method, and the copy in TCRdb shows in-frame clones only, minus some. The sample includes about 380,000 clones, approximately 90% of them seen just once. Sequenced sample: PBMCs or T cells enriched from blood (not recorded which). These receptors all come from a woman under 30 who had recovered from COVID-19. CDR3s include the opening cysteine and the closing phenylalanine or tryptophan. Part of the rows lack a size; the others show once, few, many or a class for expanded clones.

clone_size v_call cdr3_aa
few TRBV30 CAWSPGADSPPLHF
NA TRBV6-2/TRBV6-3 CASSTGLHYGYTF
NA TRBV5-8 CASSLDTGAYGYTF
NA TRBV3-1/TRBV3-2 CASSQPGGELFF
NA TRBV6-5 CASSTGLPNYGYTF
NA TRBV25-1 CASSESVQGRGYTF
once TRBV25-1 CASSLQQGAETQYF
once TRBV9 CASSAYTGLINEQFF
NA TRBV9 CASSASEMYRDGSYGYTF
NA TRBV5-1 CASSPRGPNTGELFF
few TRBV19 CASSIGQDQPQHF
NA TRBV19 CASSWTGVDYGYTF
NA TRBV29-1 CSVEGGEGNTIYF
NA TRBV18 CASSPQGVSYEQYF
NA TRBV5-1 CASSSTTSGGANEQFF
NA TRBV5-1 CASSIARMNTEAFF
NA TRBV28 CASSFPTGRSEKLFF
few TRBV19 CASYHPMNTEAFF
NA TRBV6-5 CASRGGQRRGLFF
NA TRBV7-2 CASSIAGQGITDTQYF
NA TRBV11-2 CASSLRTGTEAFF
NA TRBV7-8 CASSLIVAGGNQPQHF
once TRBV28 CASSSLFSNTEAFF
NA TRBV7-8 CASSLVAFEEQYF
NA TRBV11-3 CASSLRAGELFF
NA TRBV29-1 CSVARSLRADTQYF
NA TRBV15 CATSRGRGGSSYNSPLHF
NA TRBV9 CASSGRQDMNTEAFF
NA TRBV5-1 CASSEGGGYGYTF
NA TRBV3-1/TRBV3-2 CASTSVAGLNEQFF
NA TRBV27 CASSPRASGGANEQFF
once TRBV5-4 CASSLSRASGGREKTQYF
few TRBV12-5 CASAPQLRADGGEKLFF
NA TRBV2 CARGPSHNSPLHF
few TRBV4-3 CASSQGTAETQYF
NA TRBV4-1 CASSQALEAFF
NA TRBV30 CAWDAGFYEKLFF
NA TRBV12-5 CASGLPNPNGGYTF
few TRBV7-2 CASSFPGRSGNTIYF
NA TRBV10-3 CAISLGGRNTEAFF
NA TRBV9 CASSAGDTQYF
NA TRBV4-1 CASSLFSGVSTGELFF
NA TRBV5-5 CASSLRDRASYNSPLHF
NA TRBV7-6 CASSPAGASTDTQYF
NA TRBV19 CASSIAGGNTEAFF